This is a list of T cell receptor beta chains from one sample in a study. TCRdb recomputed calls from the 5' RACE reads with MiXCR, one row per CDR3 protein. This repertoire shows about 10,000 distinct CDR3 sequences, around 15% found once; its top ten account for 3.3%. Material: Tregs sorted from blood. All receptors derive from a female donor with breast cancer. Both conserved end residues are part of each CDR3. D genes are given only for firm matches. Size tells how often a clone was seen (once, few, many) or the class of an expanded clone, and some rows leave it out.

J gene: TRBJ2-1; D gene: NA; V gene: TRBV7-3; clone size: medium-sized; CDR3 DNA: TGTGCCAGCAGCTTATCTAGGGACAATGAGCAGTTCTTC; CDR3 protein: CASSLSRDNEQFF
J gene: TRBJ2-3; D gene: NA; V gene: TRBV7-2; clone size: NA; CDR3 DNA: TGTGCCAGCAGCACATACCGGGCGGCAGATACGCAGTATTTT; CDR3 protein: CASSTYRAADTQYF
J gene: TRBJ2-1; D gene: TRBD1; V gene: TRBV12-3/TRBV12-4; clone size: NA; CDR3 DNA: TGTGCCAGCAGTAGCGGGACAGGGTTTCGGAATGAGCAGTTCTTC; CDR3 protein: CASSSGTGFRNEQFF
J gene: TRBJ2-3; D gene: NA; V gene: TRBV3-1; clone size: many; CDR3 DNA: TGTGCCAGCAGCCAAGTAATGCACGGGAGATCCACAGATACGCAGTATTTT; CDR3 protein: CASSQVMHGRSTDTQYF
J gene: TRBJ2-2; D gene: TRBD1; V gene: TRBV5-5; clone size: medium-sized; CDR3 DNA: TGTGCCAGCAGCCCCGGGACAGGGATGAGCGGGGAGCTGTTTTTT; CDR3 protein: CASSPGTGMSGELFF
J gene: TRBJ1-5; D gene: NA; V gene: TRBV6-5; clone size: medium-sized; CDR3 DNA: TGTGCCAGCAGATTCTTGAGGGACGGCAATCAGCCCCAGCATTTT; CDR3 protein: CASRFLRDGNQPQHF
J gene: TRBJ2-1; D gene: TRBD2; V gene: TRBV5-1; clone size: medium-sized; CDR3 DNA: TGCGCCAGCAGCCCAGGACTAGCCTACAATGAGCAGTTCTTC; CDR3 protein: CASSPGLAYNEQFF
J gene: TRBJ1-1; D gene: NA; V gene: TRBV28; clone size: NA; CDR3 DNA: TGTGCCAGCAGTTCGTCTTTTGTAGCTTTCTTT; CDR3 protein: CASSSSFVAFF
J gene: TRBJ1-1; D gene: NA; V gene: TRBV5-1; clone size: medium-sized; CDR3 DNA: TGCGCCAGCACGAAAAGGGGGGTCGACACTGAAGCTTTCTTT; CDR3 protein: CASTKRGVDTEAFF
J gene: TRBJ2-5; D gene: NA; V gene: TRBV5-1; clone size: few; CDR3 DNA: TGCGCCAGCAGCTTCTCAGACTCCGGGACGGCTCACCAAGAGACCCAGTACTTC; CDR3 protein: CASSFSDSGTAHQETQYF
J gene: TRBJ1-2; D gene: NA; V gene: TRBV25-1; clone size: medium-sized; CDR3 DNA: TGTGCCAGCAGTGAAAACCCTACTAACTATGGCTACACCTTC; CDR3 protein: CASSENPTNYGYTF
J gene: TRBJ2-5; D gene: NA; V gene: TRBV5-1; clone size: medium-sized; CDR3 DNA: TGCGCCAGCAGCCCCCTGACGGGACAAGAGACCCAGTACTTC; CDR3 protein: CASSPLTGQETQYF
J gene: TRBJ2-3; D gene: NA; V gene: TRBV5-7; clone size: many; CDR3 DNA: TGTGCCAGCAGCCCCACAGCGGGCAGAACCTCAGATACGCAGTATTTT; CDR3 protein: CASSPTAGRTSDTQYF
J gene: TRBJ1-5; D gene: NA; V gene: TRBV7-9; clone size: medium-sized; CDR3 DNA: TGTGCCAGCAGCTTGGAATCGGACAGAAATCAGCCCCAGCATTTT; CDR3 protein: CASSLESDRNQPQHF
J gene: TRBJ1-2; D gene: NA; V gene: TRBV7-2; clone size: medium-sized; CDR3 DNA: TGTGCCAGCAGCTTAGTGGAGGCCCAAGTGGGTGGCTACACCTTC; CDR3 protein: CASSLVEAQVGGYTF
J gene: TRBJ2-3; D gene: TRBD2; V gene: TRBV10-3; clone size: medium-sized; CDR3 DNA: TGTGCCATCAGTGGGACTAGCGGTACAGATACGCAGTATTTT; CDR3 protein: CAISGTSGTDTQYF
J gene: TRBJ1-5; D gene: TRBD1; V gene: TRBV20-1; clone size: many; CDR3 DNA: TGCAGTGCTAGACGGACAGGGGCTTCTTATGGCAATCAGCCCCAGCATTTT; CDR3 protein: CSARRTGASYGNQPQHF
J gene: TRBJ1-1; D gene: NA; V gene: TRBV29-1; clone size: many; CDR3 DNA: TGCAGCGTTGAAGATGGAGGGTTCACTGAAGCTTTCTTT; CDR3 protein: CSVEDGGFTEAFF
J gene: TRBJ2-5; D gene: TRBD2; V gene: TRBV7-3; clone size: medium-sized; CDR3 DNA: TGTGCCAGCAGCCCGGGGACTAGCGGGGCCCCCGTCGAGACCCAGTACTTC; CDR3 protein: CASSPGTSGAPVETQYF
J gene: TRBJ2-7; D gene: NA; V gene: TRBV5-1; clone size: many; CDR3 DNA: TGCGCCAGCAGCTTGGTCGTCGGGAGCTCCTACGAGCAGTACTTC; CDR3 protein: CASSLVVGSSYEQYF
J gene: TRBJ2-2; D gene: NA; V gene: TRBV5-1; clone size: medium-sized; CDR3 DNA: TGCGCCAGCAGCGAAGACACGCCGAACACCGGGGAGCTGTTTTTT; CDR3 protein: CASSEDTPNTGELFF
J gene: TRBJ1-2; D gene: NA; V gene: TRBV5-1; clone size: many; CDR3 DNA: TGCGCCAGCGGAGCTCAGGGCGCGGCGGATGGCTACACCTTC; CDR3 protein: CASGAQGAADGYTF
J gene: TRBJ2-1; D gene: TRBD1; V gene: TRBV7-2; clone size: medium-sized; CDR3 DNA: TGTGCCAGCAGCACCTACCTTCAGGGGGCTAATGAGCAGTTCTTC; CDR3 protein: CASSTYLQGANEQFF
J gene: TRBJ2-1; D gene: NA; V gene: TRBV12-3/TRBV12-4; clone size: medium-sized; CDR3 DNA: TGTGCCAGCAGTTTGGACCCACGACTTTACAATGAGCAGTTCTTC; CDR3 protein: CASSLDPRLYNEQFF
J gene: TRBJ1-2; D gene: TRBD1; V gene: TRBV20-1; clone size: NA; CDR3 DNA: TGCAGTGCCGGGCAAGGACAGGCCAACTATGGCTACACCTTC; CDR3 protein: CSAGQGQANYGYTF
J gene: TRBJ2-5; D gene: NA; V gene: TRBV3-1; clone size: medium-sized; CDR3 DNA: TGTGCCAGCAGCCAATACCTAACCGCCCAAGAGACCCAGTACTTC; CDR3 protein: CASSQYLTAQETQYF
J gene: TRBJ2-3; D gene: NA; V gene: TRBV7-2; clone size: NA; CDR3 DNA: TGTGCCAGCAGCTTAGTAGCGTCGAAGACGCAGTATTTT; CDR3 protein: CASSLVASKTQYF
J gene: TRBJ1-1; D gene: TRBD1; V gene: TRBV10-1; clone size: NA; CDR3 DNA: TGCGCCAGCAGTGAGACAGAACAGGGGGCAGAAGCTTTCTTT; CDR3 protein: CASSETEQGAEAFF
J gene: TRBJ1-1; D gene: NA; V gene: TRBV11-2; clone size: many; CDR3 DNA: TGTGCCAGCAGCTTAACCCCTCAAGCTAACACTGAAGCTTTCTTT; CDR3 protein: CASSLTPQANTEAFF
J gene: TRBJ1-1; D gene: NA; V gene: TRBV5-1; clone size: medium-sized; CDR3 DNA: TGCGCCAGCAGCTTGGGGGACCGGGGTAGAGCTTTCTTT; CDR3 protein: CASSLGDRGRAFF
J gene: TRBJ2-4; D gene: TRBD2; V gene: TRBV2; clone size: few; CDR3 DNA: TGTGCCAGCAGCGCTGGGACTAGCGGAAACATTCAGTACTTC; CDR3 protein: CASSAGTSGNIQYF
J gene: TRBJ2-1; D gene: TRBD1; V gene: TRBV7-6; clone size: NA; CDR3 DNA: TGTGCACGCAGCATAGGACAGGCTAATATCGGCAATGAGCAGTTCTTC; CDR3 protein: CARSIGQANIGNEQFF
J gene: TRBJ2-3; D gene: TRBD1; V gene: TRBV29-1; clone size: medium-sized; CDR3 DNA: TGCAGCGCCCTGGGACAGGGCACAGATACGCAGTATTTT; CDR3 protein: CSALGQGTDTQYF
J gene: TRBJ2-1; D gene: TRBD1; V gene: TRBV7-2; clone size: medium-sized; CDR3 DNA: TGTGCCAGCGCCCCAGGGGGCCGGTACAATGAGCAGTTCTTC; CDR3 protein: CASAPGGRYNEQFF